Shown below are 20 T cell receptor beta chains from a single sample sequenced in a study of CD8 T cells in ankylosing spondylitis. General study results and limits: Typical of ankylosing spondylitis blood, it appeared, was a TCR beta motif of several highly homologous variants.

The antigens for these receptors are not known. TCRdb processed the 5' RACE reads anew with MiXCR; each CDR3 protein has one entry. The sample has fewer than 550,000 distinct CDR3 sequences, 5.3% seen once. Sequencing was done on a sample of blood, either unsorted or a sorted T cell fraction (not recorded which). The receptors come from a male donor with ankylosing spondylitis.

The chain uses TRBV11-2 and TRBJ2-2; no firm D call. CDR1 SGHAT and CDR2 FQNNGV come from the germline V gene. The V gene lost 1 base and the J gene lost 1 base, with 7 bases spanning the gap. The CDR3 runs 15 residues. CDR3: CASSLGLLNTGELFF. CDR3 coding DNA: TGTGCCAGCAGCTTAGGACTCCTGAACACCGGGGAGCTGTTTTTT.

This clonotype was counted ten times or more. V and J are TRBV20-1 and TRBJ2-1; TRBD1 is a possible D gene (5 bases). This CDR3 has 14 amino acids. Germline V CDR1 and CDR2: DFQATT, SNEGSKA (reference sequence). The V end lost 6 bases, the J end lost 2 bases, and 14 bases lay between the germline ends. CDR3 residues: CSAPRLGPYNEQFF. CDR3 bases: TGCAGTGCCCCTCGGTTGGGGCCCTACAATGAGCAGTTCTTC.

This rearrangement joins TRBV11-3 to TRBJ2-2; D is perhaps TRBD1 or TRBD2 (5 bases each). Between the trimmed V and J ends, which lost 5 bases and 2 bases, there was a span of 15 bases. Per the germline V gene, CDR1 is SGHNT and CDR2 is YENEEA. The CDR3 is 16 residues long. Written as DNA, the CDR3 is TGTGCCAGCAGCAACTTAGTGGGGGTTAACACCGGGGAGCTGTTTTTT. As protein: CASSNLVGVNTGELFF.

This clonotype has at least ten counts. The chain uses TRBV10-2 and TRBJ2-1; D is unresolved. Germline CDR1 and CDR2: WSHSY and SAAADI. Trimming left V 0 bases short and J 8 bases short, with 5 bases between. The CDR3 has 12 residues. The CDR3 DNA is TGCGCCAGCAGTGAGTCTGGGGATGAGCAGTTCTTC. Translation: CASSESGDEQFF.

This clonotype was found a few times. This sequence joins TRBV4-2 and TRBJ1-1, with TRBD1 matching 9 bases. This CDR3 has 15 amino acids. Germline V gene sequence: CDR1 LGHNA, CDR2 YNFKEQ. V dropped 2 bases and J dropped 2; count of bases not matched to a gene: 3. CDR3 amino acids: CASSQMTGGNTEAFF. The CDR3 DNA reads TGTGCCAGCAGCCAAATGACAGGGGGAAACACTGAAGCTTTCTTT.

This clonotype was seen repeatedly, ten times or more. This rearrangement joins TRBV29-1 to TRBJ2-1; D is undetermined. The germline CDR1 and CDR2 sequences are SQVTM and ANQGSEA. The V end was cut by 4 bases, the J end by 8 bases, with 6 bases between. The CDR3 is 10 amino acids. The CDR3 coding sequence is TGCAGCGTTGTTTTTCATGAGCAGTTCTTC. Its translation is CSVVFHEQFF.

The chain uses TRBV6-2 or TRBV6-3 and TRBJ2-1; 8 bases match TRBD1. V lost 1 base and J lost 0; bases outside the gene matches: 2. The CDR3 spans 16 residues. Germline CDR1 and CDR2: MNHEY and SVGEGT. This CDR3 is CASSYWGTGSYNEQFF. In nucleotides, the CDR3 is TGTGCCAGCAGTTACTGGGGGACAGGCTCCTACAATGAGCAGTTCTTC.

This clonotype was seen ten or more times. The chain recombines TRBV29-1 with TRBJ2-7, with 10 bases lining up with TRBD2. The V gene end was trimmed by 6 bases and the J gene end by 7 bases; junction bases not matched to a gene: 12. CDR3 length: 14 amino acids. CDR1 is SQVTM and CDR2 is ANQGSEA in the germline V gene. CDR3 in DNA: TGCAGCGTCTGCCTACTAGCGGGAAATCGGGAGCAGTACTTC. It specifies CSVCLLAGNREQYF.

This clonotype was seen repeatedly, ten times or more. The chain combines TRBV7-2 with TRBJ1-5; 8 bases map to TRBD1. V was clipped by 1 base and J by 3 bases; unmatched bases: 5. The CDR3 length is 16 residues. The germline V gene has CDR1 SGHTA and CDR2 FQGNSA. For the CDR3, the DNA is TGTGCCAGCAGCTTAGTGGGGACAGGTTCCAATCAGCCCCAGCATTTT. Protein sequence: CASSLVGTGSNQPQHF.

This sequence joins TRBV7-3 and TRBJ1-5, with 10 bases matching TRBD1. The V segment lost 3 bases and the J segment 2 bases; nucleotides outside the gene matches: 10. The CDR3 length is 18 residues. The germline gives CDR1 SGHTA, CDR2 FQGTGA. The CDR3 nucleotides are TGTGCCAGCAGCTTCCCCGGGACAGGGGCCCTCGGCAATCAGCCCCAGCATTTT. Its protein product is CASSFPGTGALGNQPQHF.

This clonotype has a count of ten or more. The V call is TRBV6-1, the J call TRBJ1-5, with D possibly matching TRBD1 (5 bases). V was pared by 6 bases and J by 3 bases, with 15 bases between. Germline CDR1 MNHNS, CDR2 SASEGT. This CDR3 has 15 amino acids. In DNA, the CDR3 is TGTGCCAGCAGAACGGGGCAGACTAACAATCAGCCCCAGCATTTT. This gives the protein CASRTGQTNNQPQHF.

This clonotype was picked up many times. V is TRBV4-1 and J is TRBJ2-2; 7 bases line up with TRBD2. The germline V gene has CDR1 MGHRA and CDR2 YSYEKL. V lost 7 bases, J lost 0 bases, and 17 bases stayed unmatched. The CDR3 consists of 19 residues. The CDR3 protein is CASTRGGAPNFANTGELFF. The DNA for the CDR3 is TGCGCCAGCACCCGGGGAGGGGCGCCAAACTTCGCGAACACCGGGGAGCTGTTTTTT.

In its sample, this clonotype was seen many times. The J gene is TRBJ2-1, the V gene TRBV10-3; D is perhaps TRBD2 (6 bases). CDR3 size: 12 residues. V dropped 4 bases and J dropped 5 bases, with 6 bases sitting between them. Germline assignment: CDR1 ENHRY and CDR2 SYGVKD. The DNA for the CDR3 is TGTGCCATCAGTGCTAGCGACAATGAGCAGTTCTTC. It translates to CAISASDNEQFF.

This clonotype was recorded at least ten times. The chain employs TRBV7-9 and TRBJ1-1; unclear D gene. Trimming took 1 base from V and 1 from J, leaving 4 bases between them. Germline-derived CDR1 and CDR2 are SEHNR and FQNEAQ (reference sequence). CDR3 length equals 13 residues. The DNA for the CDR3 is TGTGCCAGCAGCTTAGTGGCGAACACTGAAGCTTTCTTT. Its translation: CASSLVANTEAFF.

This clonotype was seen many times. The V and J genes are TRBV7-2 and TRBJ1-4; D perhaps matches TRBD1 (5 bases). V gave up 5 bases and J gave up 7 bases, with 14 bases separating them. The V gene's germline CDR1 is SGHTA and CDR2 FQGNSA. The CDR3 has 14 residues. The CDR3, as DNA: TGTGCCAGCAGCCGCAGTACCCAGGGTGAAAAACTGTTTTTT. Translating gives CASSRSTQGEKLFF. Looking up the rest from reference TRBV7-2 and TRBJ1-4 gives the full variable domain: GAGVSQSPSNKVTEKGKDVELRCDPISGHTALYWYRQSLGQGLEFLIYFQGNSAPDKSGLPSDRFSAERTGGSVSTLTIQRTQQEDSAVYLCASSRSTQGEKLFFGSGTQLSVL.

Ten or more counts support this clonotype. J is TRBJ1-1 and V is TRBV15; 10 bases line up with TRBD1. This CDR3 is 13 amino acids long. J lost 6 bases, V lost 6 bases, and 4 bases had no gene match. Per germline, CDR1 LNHNV and CDR2 YYDKDF (reference sequence). DNA of the CDR3: TGTGCCACCAGGGACAGGGGGGGGCCTGAAGCTTTCTTT. It codes for CATRDRGGPEAFF.

This clonotype showed up many times. The chain is built from TRBV29-1 and TRBJ2-1; 12 nucleotides align to TRBD2. The CDR3 contains 16 residues. Trimming took 1 base from V and 9 from J; bases not matched to a gene: 10. Germline CDR1 SQVTM, CDR2 ANQGSEA. The CDR3 protein is CSVEGLAGVRVLEQFF. The CDR3 nucleotides read TGCAGCGTTGAAGGACTAGCGGGAGTACGGGTTCTTGAGCAGTTCTTC.

This clonotype was counted many times. V and J are TRBV25-1 and TRBJ2-7; 7 bases match TRBD1. CDR3 size: 13 residues. The V and J ends lost 4 bases and 7 bases, in that order; junction bases with no gene match: 7. From germline, CDR1 is MGHDK and CDR2 SYGVNS. CDR3 nucleotide sequence: TGTGCCAGCAGTGCTCACAGGGGTCGGGAGCAGTACTTC. Its translation: CASSAHRGREQYF.

This clonotype was picked up many times. CDR3 region: CASSFGPSGEETQYF. The CDR3 DNA sequence: TGCGCCAGCAGCTTCGGTCCATCGGGGGAAGAGACCCAGTACTTC. V usage is TRBV5-1 and J usage is TRBJ2-5, with D possibly TRBD2 on 6 matching bases. CDR3 length equals 15 residues. V lost 2 bases to trimming and J lost 3 bases, with 14 bases between them. Germline V gene lookup returns CDR1 SGHRS and CDR2 YFSETQ.

In its sample, this clonotype was seen many times. CDR3 loop: CAIRGETNTEAFF. The CDR3 DNA reads as TGTGCCATCAGGGGGGAGACGAACACTGAAGCTTTCTTT. This chain joins TRBV10-3 and TRBJ1-1; the D gene is possibly TRBD1 (5 bases). The CDR3 has 13 residues. The ends were cut back, 6 bases at V and 1 base at J, with 9 bases in the middle. Germline V CDR1 and CDR2: ENHRY, SYGVKD.